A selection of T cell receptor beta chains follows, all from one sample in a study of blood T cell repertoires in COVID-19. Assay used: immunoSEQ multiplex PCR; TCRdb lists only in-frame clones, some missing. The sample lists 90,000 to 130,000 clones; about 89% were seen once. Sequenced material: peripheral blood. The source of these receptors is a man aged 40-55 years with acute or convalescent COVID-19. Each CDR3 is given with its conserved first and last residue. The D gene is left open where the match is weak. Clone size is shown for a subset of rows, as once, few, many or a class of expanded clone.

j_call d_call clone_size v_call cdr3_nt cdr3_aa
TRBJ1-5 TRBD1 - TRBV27 TGTGCCAGCAGTTCACAGGGGGCAGGGCAGCCCCAGCATTTT CASSSQGAGQPQHF
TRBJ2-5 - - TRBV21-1 TGTGCCAGCAGCAATCGAAGACGGCGGAAACCCCCGGACAGGGAGGAGACCCAGTACTTC CASSNRRRRKPPDREETQYF
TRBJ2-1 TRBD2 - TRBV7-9 TGTGCCAGCAGCCGAGGACTAGCGGGCTACAATGAGCAGTTCTTC CASSRGLAGYNEQFF
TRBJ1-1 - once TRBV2 TGTGCCAGCCTCAAGCAGGAAGAAGCTTTCTTT CASLKQEEAFF
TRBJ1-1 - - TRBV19 TGTGCCAGTAGTTTCAAGGAGGACACTGAAGCTTTCTTT CASSFKEDTEAFF
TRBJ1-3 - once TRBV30 TGTGCCTGGCGGGTTCGCTCTGGAAACACCATATATTTT CAWRVRSGNTIYF
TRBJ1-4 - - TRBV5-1 TGCGCCAGCAGCCGAGGGGGGGCGAGAACTGAAAAACTGTTTTTT CASSRGGARTEKLFF
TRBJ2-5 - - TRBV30 TGTGCCTGGAGTGTAAACCCAGGACAAGAGACCCAGTACTTC CAWSVNPGQETQYF
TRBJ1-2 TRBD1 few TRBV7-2 TGTGCCAGCAGCTTACCTCCGTCCAGGGGGCCTTCCTATGGCTACACCTTC CASSLPPSRGPSYGYTF
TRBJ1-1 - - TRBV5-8 TGTGCCAGCAGCGTCGAAACCGGGGGTACTGAAGCTTTCTTT CASSVETGGTEAFF
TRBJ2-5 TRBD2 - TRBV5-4 TGTGCCAGCAGAGGGACTAGCGGGAGCCGGGTAGGGGAGACCCAGTACTTC CASRGTSGSRVGETQYF
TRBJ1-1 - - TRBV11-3 TGTGCCAGCAGCTCCCGGAGCGGAGCTGAAGCTTTCTTT CASSSRSGAEAFF
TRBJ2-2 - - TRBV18 TGTGCCAGCTCACCAGCGTCGCAGGGGGGCCACGGGGAGCTGTTTTTT CASSPASQGGHGELFF
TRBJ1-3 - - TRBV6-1 TGTGCCAGCAGTGAACAGATTGGACAGCCACGCTCTGGAAACACCATATATTTT CASSEQIGQPRSGNTIYF
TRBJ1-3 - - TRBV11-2 TGTGCCAGCAGCCCACTATCCTCTGGAAACACCATATATTTT CASSPLSSGNTIYF
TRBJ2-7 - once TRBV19 TGTGCCAGTAGTGAAGCGTATTTGGACGAGCAGTACTTC CASSEAYLDEQYF
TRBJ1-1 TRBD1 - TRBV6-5 TGTGCCAGCAGTCCCAACAGGGGGAACACTGAAGCTTTCTTT CASSPNRGNTEAFF
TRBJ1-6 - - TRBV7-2 TGTGCCAGCAGCTTAGGGGCGGGACCTCATAATTCACCCCTCCACTTT CASSLGAGPHNSPLHF
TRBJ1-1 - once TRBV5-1 TGCGCCAGCAGCTTGGATCAGGGTCGTGACACTGAAGCTTTCTTT CASSLDQGRDTEAFF
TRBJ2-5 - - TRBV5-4 TGTGCCAGCAGCCCAAACTTGGGGATTAGCGGAGAGACCCAGTACTTC CASSPNLGISGETQYF
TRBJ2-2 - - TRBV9 TGTGCCAGCAGCCCAGAGGGGGGGCTTCCCGGGGAGCTGTTTTTT CASSPEGGLPGELFF
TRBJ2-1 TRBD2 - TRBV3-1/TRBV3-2 TGTGCCAGCAGCCAAGAGGGACTAGGCCCCTACAATGAGCAGTTCTTC CASSQEGLGPYNEQFF
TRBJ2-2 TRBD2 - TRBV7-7 TGTGCCAGCAGCTTAGCGTCTAGCGGTAACACCGGGGAGCTGTTTTTT CASSLASSGNTGELFF
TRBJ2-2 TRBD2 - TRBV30 TGTGCCTGGAGTGGGACTAGCGTCGGCACCGGGGAGCTGTTTTTT CAWSGTSVGTGELFF
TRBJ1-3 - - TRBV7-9 TGTGCCAGCAACGACATAAGAAACACCATATATTTT CASNDIRNTIYF
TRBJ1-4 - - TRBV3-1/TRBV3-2 TGTGCCAGCAGCCAAAACGGACTGGAAAAACTGTTTTTT CASSQNGLEKLFF
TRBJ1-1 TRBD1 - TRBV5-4 TGTGCCAGCAGCCCGGGACAGGACACTGAAGCTTTCTTT CASSPGQDTEAFF
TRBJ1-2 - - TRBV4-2 TGTGCCAGCAGCCAAGGAGGTATCAGGGGAAATGGCTACACCTTC CASSQGGIRGNGYTF
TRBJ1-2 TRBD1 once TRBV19 TGTGCCAGTAGTCGGGACAGGGGGAACTATGGCTACACCTTC CASSRDRGNYGYTF
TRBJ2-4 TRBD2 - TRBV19 TGTGCCAGTAGTAGGGGGGGGTTGGGCAAAAACATTCAGTACTTC CASSRGGLGKNIQYF
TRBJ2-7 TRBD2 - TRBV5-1 TGCGCCAGCAGCCAGACTAGCGGGAGTTACGAGCAGTACTTC CASSQTSGSYEQYF
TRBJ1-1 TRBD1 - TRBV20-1 TGCAGTGCTTCCCCCCAGGGGGCGGCTTTCTTT CSASPQGAAFF
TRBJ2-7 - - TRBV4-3 TGCGCCAGCAGCCAAGCATCAAGAGGGGCCGGGGGCGAGCAGTACTTC CASSQASRGAGGEQYF
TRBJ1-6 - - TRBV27 TGTGCCAGCAGCTCCCCGGGGACATCAACCAATTCACCCCTCCACTTT CASSSPGTSTNSPLHF
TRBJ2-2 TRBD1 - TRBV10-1 TGCGCCAGCAGTGCTGCGACAGGGACAGGGGAGCTGTTTTTT CASSAATGTGELFF
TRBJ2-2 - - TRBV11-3 TGTGCCAGCACCTCCGGGACATACGGCGCCGGGGAGCTGTTTTTT CASTSGTYGAGELFF
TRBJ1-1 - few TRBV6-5 TGTGCCAGCGAACTGAGACAATACAAAGCTTTCTTT CASELRQYKAFF
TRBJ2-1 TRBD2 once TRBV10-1 TGCGCCAGCTCCGAGGGGCTAGCGGGTTATGAGCAGTTCTTC CASSEGLAGYEQFF
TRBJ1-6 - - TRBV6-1 TGTGCCAGCAGTGAAGTCCACAGCTATAATTCACCCCTCCACTTT CASSEVHSYNSPLHF
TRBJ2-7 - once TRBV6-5 TGTGCCAGCAGTCGGGTCCTCTACGAGCAGTACTTC CASSRVLYEQYF
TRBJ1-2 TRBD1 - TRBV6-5 TGTGCCAGCAGACGAACCGGGACAGAATATGGCTACACCTTC CASRRTGTEYGYTF
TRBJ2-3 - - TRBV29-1 TGCAGCGCTATTGGGACAAACACAGATACGCAGTATTTT CSAIGTNTDTQYF
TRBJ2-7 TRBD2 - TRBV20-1 TGCAGTGCTAGTAGCGGGAGGTTCCACGAGCAGTACTTC CSASSGRFHEQYF
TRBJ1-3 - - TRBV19 TGTGCCAGTAGTATAGTGAGGCAGACCTCTGGAAACACCATATATTTT CASSIVRQTSGNTIYF
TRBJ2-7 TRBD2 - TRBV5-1 TGCGCCAGCAGCCCGAGTAGCGGGAGCGGTTCCTACGAGCAGTACTTC CASSPSSGSGSYEQYF
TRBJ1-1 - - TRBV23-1 TGCGCCAGCAGTCAATCTTCCGGGAACACTGAAGCTTTCTTT CASSQSSGNTEAFF
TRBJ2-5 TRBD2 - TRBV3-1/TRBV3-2 TGTGCCAGCTTCCCTCGGGGGGGTCCTCAAGAGACCCAGTACTTC CASFPRGGPQETQYF
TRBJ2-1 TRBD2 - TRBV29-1 TGCAGCGCCCAAACTAGCGGGGCCCGACATGAGCAGTTCTTC CSAQTSGARHEQFF
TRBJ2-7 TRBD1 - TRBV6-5 TGTGCCACCTGGGACAGCCGTACCTACGAGCAGTACTTC CATWDSRTYEQYF
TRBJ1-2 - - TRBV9 TGTGCCAGCAGCACCCAAGGAGCTGGCTACACCTTC CASSTQGAGYTF
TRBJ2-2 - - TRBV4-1 TGCGCCAGCAGCCAAGAGTTAGCGGCGAACACCGGGGAGCTGTTTTTT CASSQELAANTGELFF
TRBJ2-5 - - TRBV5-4 TGTGCCAGCAGCTTCGGAGGGAGGAGTTCGGAGACCCAGTACTTC CASSFGGRSSETQYF
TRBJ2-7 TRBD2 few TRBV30 TGTGCCTGGAGTGTACGAAGACTAGCGGGAGGATCCTCCTACGAGCAGTACTTC CAWSVRRLAGGSSYEQYF
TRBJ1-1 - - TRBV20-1 TGCAGTGTTCAGGACAGCCCAGAAGCTTTCTTT CSVQDSPEAFF
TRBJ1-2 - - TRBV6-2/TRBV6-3 TGTGCCAGCAGTTACTTAAGCGTCAGGGGCTATGGCTACACCTTC CASSYLSVRGYGYTF
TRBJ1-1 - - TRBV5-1 TGCGCCAGCAGCTTGGTCCTCCCCGGGCAGGGCGCCACTGAAGCTTTCTTT CASSLVLPGQGATEAFF
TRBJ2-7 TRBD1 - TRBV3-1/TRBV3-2 TGTGCCAGCAGCCAAGGACGAACCGGGACAGGGTTCTACGAGCAGTACTTC CASSQGRTGTGFYEQYF